The next 7 T cell receptor beta chains were all read from a single sample in a study of cytomegalovirus exposure and HLA in healthy donors. The PCR contained 60 Vbeta and 13 Jbeta primers. Libraries were prepared by immunoSEQ multiplex PCR; TCRdb keeps only in-frame clonotypes and omits some of them. The sample lists about 97,000 clones, roughly 85% seen once, with 2.6% in the top ten. What was sequenced was PBMCs. The origin of the receptors is a man aged 35-49 years in good health and CMV-seronegative.

The chain links TRBV11-2 to TRBJ2-3, with TRBD2 identical over 10 bases. Germline CDR1 SGHAT, CDR2 FQNNGV. V lost 1 base and J lost 0; bases outside the gene matches: 10. CDR3 size: 19 residues. CDR3 amino acids: CASSLGLAGASPSTDTQYF. The CDR3 coding sequence is TGTGCCAGCAGCTTAGGCCTAGCGGGGGCCAGCCCTAGCACAGATACGCAGTATTTT.

A remark on this clone: Germline is not matched at one junction end, which may reflect a read error. The chain couples TRBV7-8 to TRBJ2-7; 8 bases fit TRBD2. The germline V gene has CDR1 SGHVS and CDR2 FQNEAQ. The length of the CDR3 is 20 residues. The CDR3 here is CASSSPYRPEKRGTAGSWIF. The CDR3 DNA reads TGTGCCAGCAGCTCCCCTTATAGACCCGAAAAGCGGGGGACGGCGGGTTCGTGGATCTTC.

V usage is TRBV5-6 and J usage is TRBJ1-2, with 12 bases lining up with TRBD1. Germline V gives CDR1 SGHDT, CDR2 YYEEEE. The ends lost 4 bases at V and 4 bases at J; junction bases unmatched: 14. CDR3 length: 18 amino acids. CDR3 in amino acids: CASSGGQGALGTGYGYTF. The CDR3 DNA reads TGTGCCAGCAGCGGGGGACAGGGGGCGCTTGGGACTGGCTATGGCTACACCTTC.

This chain joins TRBV4-1 and TRBJ2-1; 7 bases are shared with TRBD1. From germline, CDR1 is MGHRA and CDR2 YSYEKL. V lost 5 bases and J lost 0; bases outside the gene matches: 7. There are 16 residues in the CDR3. The CDR3 DNA reads as TGCGCCAGCAGCGACCGAGAGGGGGCCTCCTACAATGAGCAGTTCTTC. Translating gives CASSDREGASYNEQFF.

The chain is built from TRBV20-1 and TRBJ2-2, with D possibly being TRBD2 (5 bases). Trimming cost V 6 bases and J 5 bases, with 7 bases left between them. Germline assignment: CDR1 DFQATT and CDR2 SNEGSKA (reference sequence). This CDR3 has 11 residues. The CDR3 DNA reads as TGCAGTGCGGAGGCTACCGGGGAGCTGTTTTTT. Amino acids: CSAEATGELFF.

This chain joins TRBV6-6 and TRBJ2-3; a possible D gene is TRBD1 (6 bases). This CDR3 has 16 amino acids. The germline V gene encodes CDR1 MNHNY and CDR2 SVGAGI (reference sequence). V gave up 2 bases and J gave up 1 base, with 13 bases separating them. CDR3 region: CASSYIAEGGTDTQYF. The CDR3 DNA is TGTGCCAGCAGTTACATAGCTGAGGGGGGCACAGATACGCAGTATTTT.

The chain is built from TRBV4-3 and TRBJ2-1, with D uncertain. Trimming removed 4 bases from V and 0 bases from J, with 10 bases in between. Looked up from germline, CDR1 is LGHNA and CDR2 is YSLEER. The CDR3 sequence is 15 residues long. CDR3 loop: CASSRVAGSYNEQFF. The CDR3, as DNA: TGCGCCAGCAGCCGAGTAGCCGGCTCCTACAATGAGCAGTTCTTC.